This TCR beta chain emerged from a study of cytomegalovirus exposure and HLA in healthy donors. Study-level results: Both high specificity and high sensitivity reportedly marked the classifier's diagnosis of cytomegalovirus status. According to the study, 150 to 200 TCR beta chains were cytomegalovirus-associated. According to a later analysis, TCR clusters from the first cohort tended to co-occur in the 120 or so validation repertoires.

Libraries were prepared by immunoSEQ multiplex PCR; TCRdb keeps only in-frame clonotypes and omits some of them. The sample records some 140,000 clones, roughly 90% being singletons. Turning to this clone: Its antigen is not known.

CDR1 SGHNT and CDR2 YYREEE come from the germline V gene (reference sequence). Trimming left V 5 bases short and J 5 bases short, with 13 bases between. This CDR3 is built from 13 residues. This chain uses TRBV5-4 with TRBJ1-1; D is uncertain. The material sequenced was PBMCs. The receptor was isolated from a man in his late teens or twenties in good health and CMV-seropositive. Here the CDR3 DNA reads TGTGCCAGCAGGCCGACCGGGTGGACTGAAGCTTTCTTT. Translation: CASRPTGWTEAFF.